This note documents a single T cell receptor (beta chain) sequence. No antigen is known for it. These data come from a study of cytomegalovirus exposure and HLA in healthy donors. Trimming shortened V by 0 bases and J by 2 bases, and 7 bases separated the two germline ends. Germline loops: CDR1 LNHDA, CDR2 SQIVND (reference sequence). This CDR3 region has 14 residues. Overall study results and limits: The investigators catalogued 150 to 200 TCR beta chains as cytomegalovirus-associated. The authors later linked a missense DCLRE1C variant to TCR beta V- and J-gene trimming.

PCR primers comprised 60 Vbeta and 13 Jbeta primers. The method was immunoSEQ multiplex PCR; TCRdb's version includes in-frame clones alone and lacks a portion of them. The sample contains 160,000 or so clones, roughly two thirds of which appear only once. This TCR was recovered from a woman in her twenties or thirties in good health and CMV-seronegative. The rearrangement joins TRBV19 to TRBJ1-2; the D is unclear. Sample: PBMCs. DNA of the CDR3: TGTGCCAGTAGTATAGATCGGGTAAACTATGGCTACACCTTC. The encoded protein is CASSIDRVNYGYTF.